A selection of T cell receptor beta chains follows, all from one sample in a study of T cell repertoires in cytomegalovirus infection. TCRdb ran MiXCR on the reads and lists one entry per CDR3 protein. This sample yields roughly 200,000 distinct CDR3 sequences, of which 15% to 20% are seen a single time; about 23% belongs to the top ten. Sequenced material: CD8+ T cells from PBMCs. These receptors originate from a human donor in good health (CMV status not recorded). Some clones in this sample may be carry-over from other donors' samples. CDR3s include the opening cysteine and the closing phenylalanine or tryptophan. Each record gives: CDR3 protein, CDR3 DNA, D gene, V gene, clone size, J gene. A D gene is named only where the DNA matches it firmly. Only some rows state a clone size, as once, few, many or a class for expanded clones.

CDR3 protein: CASSHPGQVPDTQYF; CDR3 DNA: TGCGCCAGCAGCCACCCGGGACAGGTTCCAGATACGCAGTATTTT; D gene: TRBD1; V gene: TRBV4-1; clone size: few; J gene: TRBJ2-3
CDR3 protein: CASSLAREQFF; CDR3 DNA: TGTGCCAGCAGCTTAGCTCGGGAGCAGTTCTTC; D gene: NA; V gene: TRBV7-2; clone size: NA; J gene: TRBJ2-1
CDR3 protein: CASSSGLAGEYTDTQYF; CDR3 DNA: TGTGCCAGCAGCTCAGGACTAGCGGGGGAGTACACAGATACGCAGTATTTT; D gene: TRBD2; V gene: TRBV7-6; clone size: NA; J gene: TRBJ2-3
CDR3 protein: CASSPGTEGEKLFF; CDR3 DNA: TGTGCCAGCAGCCCAGGGACAGAAGGTGAAAAACTGTTTTTT; D gene: TRBD1; V gene: TRBV12-3/TRBV12-4; clone size: many; J gene: TRBJ1-4
CDR3 protein: CSARDRGTHSYNSPLHF; CDR3 DNA: TGCAGTGCTAGAGATCGGGGTACCCACTCCTATAATTCACCCCTCCACTTT; D gene: NA; V gene: TRBV20-1; clone size: NA; J gene: TRBJ1-6
CDR3 protein: CASSLQGWGQPQHF; CDR3 DNA: TGTGCCAGCAGTTTACAGGGGTGGGGGCAGCCCCAGCATTTT; D gene: NA; V gene: TRBV28; clone size: NA; J gene: TRBJ1-5
CDR3 protein: CASSFEGRGGLEQYF; CDR3 DNA: TGTGCCAGCAGTTTCGAGGGCAGGGGAGGTCTCGAGCAGTACTTC; D gene: NA; V gene: TRBV6-5; clone size: few; J gene: TRBJ2-7
CDR3 protein: CASRLGQASYNEQFF; CDR3 DNA: TGTGCCAGCAGGCTAGGACAGGCCTCCTACAATGAGCAGTTCTTC; D gene: TRBD1; V gene: TRBV28; clone size: NA; J gene: TRBJ2-1
CDR3 protein: CASSLEEKGSYNEQFF; CDR3 DNA: TGTGCCAGCAGTTTGGAGGAGAAGGGGTCCTACAATGAGCAGTTCTTC; D gene: NA; V gene: TRBV28; clone size: few; J gene: TRBJ2-1
CDR3 protein: CATSRDKGNKAPLHF; CDR3 DNA: TGTGCCACCAGCAGAGATAAAGGGAATAAAGCACCCCTCCACTTT; D gene: NA; V gene: TRBV15; clone size: few; J gene: TRBJ1-6
CDR3 protein: CASSRDRDKVRF; CDR3 DNA: TGTGCCAGCAGCCGGGACCGGGACAAGGTGCGCTTC; D gene: NA; V gene: TRBV7-9; clone size: few; J gene: TRBJ2-7
CDR3 protein: CASRTSGRWGEQYF; CDR3 DNA: TGTGCCAGCAGGACTAGCGGGAGGTGGGGCGAGCAGTACTTC; D gene: TRBD2; V gene: TRBV28; clone size: NA; J gene: TRBJ2-7
CDR3 protein: CASSPSAGKGYNEQFF; CDR3 DNA: TGTGCCAGCAGCCCCTCAGCGGGGAAGGGATACAATGAGCAGTTCTTC; D gene: TRBD2; V gene: TRBV9; clone size: few; J gene: TRBJ2-1
CDR3 protein: CASSPSRAVNTEAFF; CDR3 DNA: TGTGCCAGCAGCCCTAGTCGTGCAGTGAACACTGAAGCTTTCTTT; D gene: NA; V gene: TRBV7-2; clone size: NA; J gene: TRBJ1-1
CDR3 protein: CASSLAGEAGELFF; CDR3 DNA: TGTGCCAGCAGTTTAGCGGGGGAAGCCGGGGAGCTGTTTTTT; D gene: TRBD2; V gene: TRBV7-9; clone size: few; J gene: TRBJ2-2
CDR3 protein: CASSQSGQGNSPLHF; CDR3 DNA: TGTGCCAGCAGCCAATCGGGACAGGGAAATTCACCCCTCCACTTT; D gene: TRBD1; V gene: TRBV3-1; clone size: NA; J gene: TRBJ1-6
CDR3 protein: CASRPSSGANVLTF; CDR3 DNA: TGTGCCAGCCGCCCTAGCTCTGGGGCCAACGTCCTGACTTTC; D gene: NA; V gene: TRBV6-5; clone size: NA; J gene: TRBJ2-6
CDR3 protein: CASSALAESTDTQYF; CDR3 DNA: TGTGCCAGCAGTGCCCTAGCGGAGAGCACAGATACGCAGTATTTT; D gene: TRBD2; V gene: TRBV28; clone size: few; J gene: TRBJ2-3
CDR3 protein: CASSSYGLAGSYEQYF; CDR3 DNA: TGTGCCAGCAGTTCATACGGACTAGCGGGGAGCTACGAGCAGTACTTC; D gene: TRBD2; V gene: TRBV27; clone size: few; J gene: TRBJ2-7
CDR3 protein: CASSFMTGKNIQYF; CDR3 DNA: TGTGCCAGCAGTTTCATGACAGGCAAAAACATTCAGTACTTC; D gene: NA; V gene: TRBV12-3/TRBV12-4; clone size: NA; J gene: TRBJ2-4
CDR3 protein: CASSLDGGRGSYTF; CDR3 DNA: TGTGCCAGCAGCTTAGATGGGGGGCGAGGCAGCTACACCTTC; D gene: NA; V gene: TRBV7-2; clone size: NA; J gene: TRBJ1-2
CDR3 protein: CASSGSSGGALYEQYF; CDR3 DNA: TGTGCCAGCAGTGGGTCTAGCGGGGGGGCGTTGTACGAGCAGTACTTC; D gene: TRBD2; V gene: TRBV28; clone size: few; J gene: TRBJ2-7
CDR3 protein: CASSQSKTGRETQYF; CDR3 DNA: TGCGCCAGCAGCCAGTCAAAGACAGGGCGAGAGACCCAGTACTTC; D gene: TRBD1; V gene: TRBV4-1; clone size: few; J gene: TRBJ2-5
CDR3 protein: CASSPMRVGYTF; CDR3 DNA: TGTGCCAGCAGCCCGATGCGAGTAGGCTACACCTTC; D gene: NA; V gene: TRBV28; clone size: few; J gene: TRBJ1-2
CDR3 protein: CASSLAGRPQHF; CDR3 DNA: TGTGCCAGCAGTTTGGCAGGGCGGCCCCAGCATTTT; D gene: NA; V gene: TRBV12-3/TRBV12-4; clone size: NA; J gene: TRBJ1-5
CDR3 protein: CASSFGNEQFF; CDR3 DNA: TGTGCCAGCAGTTTTGGGAATGAGCAGTTCTTC; D gene: NA; V gene: TRBV12-3/TRBV12-4; clone size: many; J gene: TRBJ2-1
CDR3 protein: CASSYIEGTSNTGELFF; CDR3 DNA: TGTGCCAGCAGCTATATTGAGGGGACATCGAACACCGGGGAGCTGTTTTTT; D gene: NA; V gene: TRBV7-9; clone size: NA; J gene: TRBJ2-2